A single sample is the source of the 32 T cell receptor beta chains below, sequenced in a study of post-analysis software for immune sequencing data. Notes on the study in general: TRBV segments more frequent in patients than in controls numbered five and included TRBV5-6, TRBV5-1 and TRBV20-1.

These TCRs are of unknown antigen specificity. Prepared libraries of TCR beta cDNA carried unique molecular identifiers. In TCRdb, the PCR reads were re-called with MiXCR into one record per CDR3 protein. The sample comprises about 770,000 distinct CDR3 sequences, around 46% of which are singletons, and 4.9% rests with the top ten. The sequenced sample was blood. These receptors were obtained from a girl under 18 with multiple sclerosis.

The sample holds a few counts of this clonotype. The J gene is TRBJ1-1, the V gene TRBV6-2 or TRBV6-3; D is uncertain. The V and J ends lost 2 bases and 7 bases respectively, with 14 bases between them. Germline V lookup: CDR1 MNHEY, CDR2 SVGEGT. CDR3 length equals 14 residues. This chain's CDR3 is CASSYGVYRDEAFF. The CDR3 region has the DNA TGTGCCAGCAGTTACGGGGTTTATCGAGATGAAGCTTTCTTT.

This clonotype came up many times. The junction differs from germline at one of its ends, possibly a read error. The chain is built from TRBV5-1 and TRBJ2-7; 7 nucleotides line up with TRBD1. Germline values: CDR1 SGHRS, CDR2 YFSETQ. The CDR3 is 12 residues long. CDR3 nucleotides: TGTGCCAGCTCCGGGACAGACTACGAGCAGTACTTC. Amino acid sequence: CASSGTDYEQYF.

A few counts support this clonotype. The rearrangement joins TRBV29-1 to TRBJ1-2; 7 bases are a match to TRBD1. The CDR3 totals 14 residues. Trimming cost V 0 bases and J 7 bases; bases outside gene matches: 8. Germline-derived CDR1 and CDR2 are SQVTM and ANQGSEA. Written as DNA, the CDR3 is TGCAGCGTTGAAGAGGGCACAGGGGCAGCTGGCTACACCTTC. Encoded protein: CSVEEGTGAAGYTF.

For the CDR3, the DNA is TGTGCCAGTAAGAACAGGGGAAACTACAATGAGCAGTTCTTC. It codes for CASKNRGNYNEQFF. The chain carries TRBV19 and TRBJ2-1; 7 bases are a match to TRBD1. The CDR3 has 14 residues. V lost 7 bases to trimming and J lost 3 bases; unmatched junction nucleotides: 6. Germline V gives CDR1 LNHDA, CDR2 SQIVND (reference sequence). Based on the CDR3 plus reference TRBV19 and TRBJ2-1, the full variable domain is DGGITQSPKYLFRKEGQNVTLSCEQNLNHDAMYWYRQDPGQGLRLIYYSQIVNDFQKGDIAEGYSVSREKKESFPLTVTSAQKNPTAFYLCASKNRGNYNEQFFGPGTRLTVL.

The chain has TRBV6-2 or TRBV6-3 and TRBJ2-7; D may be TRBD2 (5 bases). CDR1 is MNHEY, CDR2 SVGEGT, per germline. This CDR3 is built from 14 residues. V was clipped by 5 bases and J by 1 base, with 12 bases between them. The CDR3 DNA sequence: TGTGCCAGCAGTCACTTAGCGCGTTCCTACGAGCAGTACTTC. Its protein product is CASSHLARSYEQYF.

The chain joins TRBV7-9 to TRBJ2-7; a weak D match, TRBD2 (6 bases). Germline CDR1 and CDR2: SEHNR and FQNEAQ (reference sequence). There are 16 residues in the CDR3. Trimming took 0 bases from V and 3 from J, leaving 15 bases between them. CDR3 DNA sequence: TGTGCCAGCAGCTTAGCGGTCCCTAGCGTTGGCTACGAGCAGTACTTC. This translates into CASSLAVPSVGYEQYF.

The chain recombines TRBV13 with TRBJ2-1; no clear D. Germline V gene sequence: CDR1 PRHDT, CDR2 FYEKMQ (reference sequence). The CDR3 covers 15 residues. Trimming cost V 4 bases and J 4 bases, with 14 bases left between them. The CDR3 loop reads CASSSREQPYNEQFF. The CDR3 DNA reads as TGTGCCAGCAGCTCCCGAGAGCAACCTTACAATGAGCAGTTCTTC.

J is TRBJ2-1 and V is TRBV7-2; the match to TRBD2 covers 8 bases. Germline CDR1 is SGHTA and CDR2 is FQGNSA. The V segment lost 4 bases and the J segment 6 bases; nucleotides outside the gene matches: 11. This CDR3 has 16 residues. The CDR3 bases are TGTGCCAGCAGCTCCCGACGAGCGGGAGTAAGCAATGAGCAGTTCTTC. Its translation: CASSSRRAGVSNEQFF.

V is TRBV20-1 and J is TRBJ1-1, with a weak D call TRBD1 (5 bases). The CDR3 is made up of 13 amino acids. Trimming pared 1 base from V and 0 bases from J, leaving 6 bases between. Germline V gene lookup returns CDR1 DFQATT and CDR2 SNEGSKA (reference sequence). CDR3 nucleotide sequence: TGCAGTGCTAGAGGGACAATGAACACTGAAGCTTTCTTT. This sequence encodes CSARGTMNTEAFF.

CDR3 DNA: TGTGCCAGCAGTCCCCAGGGGGCTCGGGAGACCCAGTACTTC. Its protein product is CASSPQGARETQYF. The chain uses TRBV12-3 or TRBV12-4 and TRBJ2-5, with 8 bases lining up with TRBD1. The CDR3 runs 14 residues. Losses at the gene ends were 5 bases for V and 5 bases for J; bases not matched to a gene: 7.

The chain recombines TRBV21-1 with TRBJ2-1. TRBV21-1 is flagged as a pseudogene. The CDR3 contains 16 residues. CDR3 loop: CASSKVNGLAYNEQFF. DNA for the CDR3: TGTGCCAGCAGCAAGGTCAACGGTTTGGCCTACAATGAGCAGTTCTTC.

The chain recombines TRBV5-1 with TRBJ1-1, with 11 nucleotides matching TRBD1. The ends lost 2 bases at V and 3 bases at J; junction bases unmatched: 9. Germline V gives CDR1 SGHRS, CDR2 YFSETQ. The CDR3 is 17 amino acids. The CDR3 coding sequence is TGCGCCAGCAGCTTATCCGGGACAGGGGGTCATTACACTGAAGCTTTCTTT. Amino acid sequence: CASSLSGTGGHYTEAFF.

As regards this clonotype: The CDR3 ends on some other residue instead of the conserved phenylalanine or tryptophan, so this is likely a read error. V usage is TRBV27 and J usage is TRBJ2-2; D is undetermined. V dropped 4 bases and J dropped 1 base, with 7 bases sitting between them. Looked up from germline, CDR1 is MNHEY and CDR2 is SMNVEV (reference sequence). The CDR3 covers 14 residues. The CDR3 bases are TGTGCCAGCAGTTATCGAAAGAACACCGGGGAGCTGTTTGTT. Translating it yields CASSYRKNTGELFV.

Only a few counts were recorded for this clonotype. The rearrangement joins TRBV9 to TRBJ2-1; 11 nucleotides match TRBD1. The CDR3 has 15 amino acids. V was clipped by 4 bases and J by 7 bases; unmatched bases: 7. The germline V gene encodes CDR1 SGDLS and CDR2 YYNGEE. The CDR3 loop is CASSIRDRGANEQFF. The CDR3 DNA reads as TGTGCCAGCAGCATCCGGGACAGGGGGGCAAATGAGCAGTTCTTC.

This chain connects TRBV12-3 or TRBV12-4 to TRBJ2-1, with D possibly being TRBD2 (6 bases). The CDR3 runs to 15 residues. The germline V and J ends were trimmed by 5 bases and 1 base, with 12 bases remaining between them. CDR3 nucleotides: TGTGCCAGCAGTCCACTAGCTTCATCCTACAATGAGCAGTTCTTC. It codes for CASSPLASSYNEQFF.

This CDR3 is CASSFRDFNSYEQYF. The CDR3 coding sequence is TGTGCCAGCAGCTTTCGGGACTTCAACTCCTACGAGCAGTACTTC. The chain combines TRBV7-8 with TRBJ2-7, with D maybe TRBD2 (6 bases). The CDR3 has 15 amino acids. The V gene's germline CDR1 is SGHVS and CDR2 FQNEAQ. Trimming left V 3 bases short and J 0 bases short, with 12 bases between.

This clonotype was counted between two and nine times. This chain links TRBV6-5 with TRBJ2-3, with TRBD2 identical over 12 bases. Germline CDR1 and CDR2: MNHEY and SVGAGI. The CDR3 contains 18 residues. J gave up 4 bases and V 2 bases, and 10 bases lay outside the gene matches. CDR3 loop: CASSYQTTSGRIADTQYF. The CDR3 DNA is TGTGCCAGCAGTTACCAAACGACTAGCGGGAGAATCGCAGATACGCAGTATTTT.

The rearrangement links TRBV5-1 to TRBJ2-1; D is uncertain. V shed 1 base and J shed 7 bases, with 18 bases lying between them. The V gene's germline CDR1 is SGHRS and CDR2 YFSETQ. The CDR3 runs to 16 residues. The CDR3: CASSLSEALPRNEQFF. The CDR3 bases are TGCGCCAGCAGCTTGTCGGAAGCACTCCCACGGAATGAGCAGTTCTTC.

CDR3: CASSWAPTYNEQFF. The CDR3 DNA follows: TGTGCCAGCAGTTGGGCACCCACCTACAATGAGCAGTTCTTC. The chain links TRBV28 to TRBJ2-1; D call uncertain. The germline CDR1 and CDR2 sequences are MDHEN and SYDVKM. The CDR3 covers 14 residues. Trimming pared 4 bases from V and 2 bases from J, leaving 9 bases between. Looking up the rest from reference TRBV28 and TRBJ2-1 gives the full variable domain: DVKVTQSSRYLVKRTGEKVFLECVQDMDHENMFWYRQDPGLGLRLIYFSYDVKMKEKGDIPEGYSVSREKKERFSLILESASTNQTSMYLCASSWAPTYNEQFFGPGTRLTVL.

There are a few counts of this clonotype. In DNA form, the CDR3 reads TGTGCCAGCAATCACCGGGGCCTCTACGAGCAGTACTTC. It encodes CASNHRGLYEQYF. The J gene is TRBJ2-7, the V gene TRBV6-1; D tentatively reads TRBD1 or TRBD2 (5 bases each). The CDR3 extends over 13 amino acids. Trimming pared 7 bases from V and 3 bases from J, leaving 13 bases between. Germline V lookup: CDR1 MNHNS, CDR2 SASEGT.

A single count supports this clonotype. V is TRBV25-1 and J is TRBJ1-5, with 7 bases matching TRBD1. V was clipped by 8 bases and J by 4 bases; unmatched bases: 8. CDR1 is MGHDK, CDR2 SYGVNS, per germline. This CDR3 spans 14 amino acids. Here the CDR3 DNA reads TGTGCCAGCGGGGATAGACAGGGTAATCAGCCCCAGCATTTT. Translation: CASGDRQGNQPQHF. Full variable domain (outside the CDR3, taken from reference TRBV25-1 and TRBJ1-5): EADIYQTPRYLVIGTGKKITLECSQTMGHDKMYWYQQDPGMELHLIHYSYGVNSTEKGDLSSESTVSRIRTEHFPLTLESARPSHTSQYLCASGDRQGNQPQHFGDGTRLSIL.

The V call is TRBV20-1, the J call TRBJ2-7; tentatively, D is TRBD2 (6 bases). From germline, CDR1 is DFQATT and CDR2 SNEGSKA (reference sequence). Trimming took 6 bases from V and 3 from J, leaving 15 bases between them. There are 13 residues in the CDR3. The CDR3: CSALSGSDYEQYF. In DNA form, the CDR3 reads TGCAGTGCCCTTAGCGGATCCGACTACGAGCAGTACTTC.

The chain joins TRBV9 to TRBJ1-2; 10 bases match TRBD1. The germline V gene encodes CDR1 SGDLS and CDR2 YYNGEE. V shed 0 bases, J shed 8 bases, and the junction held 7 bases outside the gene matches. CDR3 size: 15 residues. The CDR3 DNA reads TGTGCCAGCAGCGTAGGTGGGGACAGGGGAAACGGCTACACCTTC. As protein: CASSVGGDRGNGYTF.

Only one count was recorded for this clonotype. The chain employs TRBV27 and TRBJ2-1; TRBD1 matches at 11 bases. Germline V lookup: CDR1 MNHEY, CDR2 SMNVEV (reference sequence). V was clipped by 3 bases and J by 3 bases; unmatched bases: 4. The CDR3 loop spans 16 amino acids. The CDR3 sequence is CASSFFGTGGYNEQFF. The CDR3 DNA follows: TGTGCCAGCAGTTTTTTCGGGACAGGGGGCTACAATGAGCAGTTCTTC.

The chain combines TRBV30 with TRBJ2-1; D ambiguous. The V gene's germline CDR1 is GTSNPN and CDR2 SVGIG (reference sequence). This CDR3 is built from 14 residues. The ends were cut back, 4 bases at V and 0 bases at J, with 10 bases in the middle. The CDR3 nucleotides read TGTGCCTGGACCCGGGCCAGCTCCTACAATGAGCAGTTCTTC. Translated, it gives CAWTRASSYNEQFF.

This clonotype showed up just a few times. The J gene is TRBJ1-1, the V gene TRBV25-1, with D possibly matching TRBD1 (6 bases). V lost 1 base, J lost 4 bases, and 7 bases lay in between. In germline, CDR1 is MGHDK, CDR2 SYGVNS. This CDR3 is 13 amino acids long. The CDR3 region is CASSEWDITEAFF. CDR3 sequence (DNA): TGTGCCAGCAGTGAATGGGACATCACTGAAGCTTTCTTT.

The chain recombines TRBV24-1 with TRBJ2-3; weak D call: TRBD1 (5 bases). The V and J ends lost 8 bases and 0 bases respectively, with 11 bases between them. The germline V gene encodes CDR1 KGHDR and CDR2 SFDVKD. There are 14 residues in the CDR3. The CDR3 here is CATTQGGSTDTQYF. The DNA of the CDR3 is TGTGCCACCACCCAGGGCGGTAGCACAGATACGCAGTATTTT.

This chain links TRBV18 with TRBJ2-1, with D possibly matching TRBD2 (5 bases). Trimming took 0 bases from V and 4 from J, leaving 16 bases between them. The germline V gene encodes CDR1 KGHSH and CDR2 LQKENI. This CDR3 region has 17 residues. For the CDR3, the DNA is TGTGCCAGCTCACCACCCTGGGAAACGGGGATATACAATGAGCAGTTCTTC. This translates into CASSPPWETGIYNEQFF.

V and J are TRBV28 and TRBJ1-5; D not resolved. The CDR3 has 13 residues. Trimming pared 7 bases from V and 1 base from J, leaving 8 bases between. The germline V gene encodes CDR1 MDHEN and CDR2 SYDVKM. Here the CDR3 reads CASNLGSNQPQHF. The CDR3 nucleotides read TGTGCCAGCAACTTGGGAAGCAATCAGCCCCAGCATTTT.

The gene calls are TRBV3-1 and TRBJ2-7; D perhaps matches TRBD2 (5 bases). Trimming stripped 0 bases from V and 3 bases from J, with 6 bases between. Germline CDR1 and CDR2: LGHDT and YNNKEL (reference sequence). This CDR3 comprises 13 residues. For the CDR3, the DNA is TGTGCCAGCAGCCAAGAGGCGGGCTACGAGCAGTACTTC. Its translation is CASSQEAGYEQYF.

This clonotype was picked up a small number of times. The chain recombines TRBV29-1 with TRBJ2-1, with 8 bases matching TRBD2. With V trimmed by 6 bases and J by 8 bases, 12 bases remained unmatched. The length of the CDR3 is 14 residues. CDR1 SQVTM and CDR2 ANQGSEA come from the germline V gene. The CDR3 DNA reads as TGCAGCGTCGTCGGTGGCGGGAGGATCCATGAGCAGTTCTTC. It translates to CSVVGGGRIHEQFF.

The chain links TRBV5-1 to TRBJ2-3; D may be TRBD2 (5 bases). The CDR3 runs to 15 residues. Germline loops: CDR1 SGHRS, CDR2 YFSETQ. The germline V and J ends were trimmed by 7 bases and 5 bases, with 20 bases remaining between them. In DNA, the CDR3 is TGCGCCAGCTGCGCCGAGGGATTCCAAGGAGATACGCAGTATTTT. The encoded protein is CASCAEGFQGDTQYF.